Below, one T cell receptor beta chain is given with its context. The data stem from a study of blood T cell repertoires in COVID-19. The method was immunoSEQ multiplex PCR; TCRdb's version includes in-frame clones alone and lacks a portion of them. The table includes approximately 130,000 clones, around three quarters detected once. J lost 3 bases, V lost 9 bases, and 10 bases had no gene match. This CDR3 is 16 amino acids long. The germline V gene encodes CDR1 SEHNR and CDR2 FQNEAQ (reference sequence). The TCR sequence derives from a human donor in a cohort sampled during active COVID-19. The genes are TRBV7-9 and TRBJ2-1, with 11 bases lining up with TRBD1. Material for sequencing was peripheral blood. CDR3 sequence: CASDRDRGGFYNEQFF. Here the CDR3 DNA reads TGTGCCAGTGACCGGGACAGGGGGGGATTCTACAATGAGCAGTTCTTC.